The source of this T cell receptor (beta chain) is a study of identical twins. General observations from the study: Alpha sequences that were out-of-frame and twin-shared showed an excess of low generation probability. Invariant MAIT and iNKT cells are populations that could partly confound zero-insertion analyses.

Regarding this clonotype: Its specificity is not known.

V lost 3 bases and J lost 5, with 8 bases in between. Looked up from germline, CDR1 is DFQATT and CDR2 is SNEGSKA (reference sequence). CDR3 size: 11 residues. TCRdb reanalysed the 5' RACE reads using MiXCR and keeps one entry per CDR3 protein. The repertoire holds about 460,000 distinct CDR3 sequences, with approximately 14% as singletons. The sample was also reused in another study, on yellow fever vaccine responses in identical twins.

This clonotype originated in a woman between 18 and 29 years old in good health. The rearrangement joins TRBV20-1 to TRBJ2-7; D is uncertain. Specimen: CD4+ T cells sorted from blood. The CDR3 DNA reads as TGCAGTGCTAGTCCTGGGGACGAGCAGTACTTC. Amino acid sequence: CSASPGDEQYF.